This paragraph reports one TCR beta chain. Its antigen is unknown. Some clones are missing from TCRdb's copy, which holds only in-frame ones; the method was immunoSEQ multiplex PCR. The data hold about 1 million clones, with about 75% observed a single time. This record comes from a study of shared clonotypes between healthy human individuals. General study points: Memory subsets had estimated richness that was generally smaller than that of naive subsets.

The CDR3 length is 11 residues. V was shortened by 5 bases and J by 5 bases, with 10 bases between the two germline ends. The germline V gene encodes CDR1 GTSNPN and CDR2 SVGIG (reference sequence). Sequencing used memory CD4+ T cells sorted from blood. Regarding subset: CD45RA-negative fraction. The rearrangement links TRBV30 to TRBJ2-7; possible D gene TRBD1, 6 bases. This TCR was recovered from a man aged 18 to 35 in good health. CDR3 sequence: CAWGGHHEQYF. The CDR3 region has the DNA TGTGCCTGGGGGGGACATCACGAGCAGTACTTC.